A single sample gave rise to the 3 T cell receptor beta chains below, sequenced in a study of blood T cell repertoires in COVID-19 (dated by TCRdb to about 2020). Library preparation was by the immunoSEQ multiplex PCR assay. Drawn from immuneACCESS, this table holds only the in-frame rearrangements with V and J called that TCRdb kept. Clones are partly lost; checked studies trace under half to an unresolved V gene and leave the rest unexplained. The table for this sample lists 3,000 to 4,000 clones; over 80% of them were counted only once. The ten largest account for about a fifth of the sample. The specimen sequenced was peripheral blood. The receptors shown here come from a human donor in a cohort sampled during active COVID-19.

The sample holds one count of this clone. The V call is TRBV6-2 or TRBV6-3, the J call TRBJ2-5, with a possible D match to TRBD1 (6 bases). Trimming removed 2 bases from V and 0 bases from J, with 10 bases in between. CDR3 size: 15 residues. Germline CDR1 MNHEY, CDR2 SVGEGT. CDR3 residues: CASSYEGHYQETQYF. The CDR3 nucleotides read TGTGCCAGCAGTTACGAGGGACACTACCAAGAGACCCAGTACTTC.

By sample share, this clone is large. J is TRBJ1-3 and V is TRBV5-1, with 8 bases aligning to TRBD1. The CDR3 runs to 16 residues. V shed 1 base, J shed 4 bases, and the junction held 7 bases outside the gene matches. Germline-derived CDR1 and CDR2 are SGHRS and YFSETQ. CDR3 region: CASSLTPDREGNTIYF. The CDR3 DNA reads TGCGCCAGCAGCTTGACCCCGGACAGGGAGGGAAACACCATATATTTT.

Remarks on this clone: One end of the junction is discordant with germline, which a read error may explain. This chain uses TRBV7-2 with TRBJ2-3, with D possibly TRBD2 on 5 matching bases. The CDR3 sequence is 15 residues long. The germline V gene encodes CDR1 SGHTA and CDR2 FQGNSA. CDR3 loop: CASSLGRTGTDTQYF. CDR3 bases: TGTGCCAGCAGCTTAGGACGGACTGGCACCGATACGCAGTATTTT.